These 2 T cell receptor beta chains came from one sample sequenced in a study of graft-versus-host responses after intestinal transplantation. This table comes from immunoSEQ multiplex PCR, and its TCRdb copy is limited to in-frame clones, with some not included. The sample contains 85,000 to 100,000 clones, roughly 83% of which appear only once. Sequences were derived from PBMCs, sampled 255 days after intestinal transplant. These receptors originate from a human patient who received an intestinal transplant, so some T cells may come from the graft donor.

This chain uses TRBV6-1 with TRBJ2-7; perhaps D is TRBD1 or TRBD2 (6 bases each). V was shortened by 10 bases and J by 3 bases, with 22 bases between the two germline ends. The CDR3 is 15 amino acids. Germline V gives CDR1 MNHNS, CDR2 SASEGT. The CDR3 region is CATISGDMTRYEQYF. Written as DNA, the CDR3 is TGTGCCACGATATCGGGGGACATGACCCGCTACGAGCAGTACTTC.

This chain links TRBV27 with TRBJ2-2, with D tentatively TRBD2 (5 bases). The germline V gene has CDR1 MNHEY and CDR2 SMNVEV (reference sequence). This CDR3 region has 15 residues. The V and J ends lost 6 bases and 6 bases respectively, with 17 bases between them. The CDR3 DNA reads TGTGCCAGCAGCCCCGCCACTAGTGGGTCCGGGGAGCTGTTTTTT. The encoded protein is CASSPATSGSGELFF.